A selection of T cell receptor beta chains follows, all from one sample in a study of regulatory T cells in long-lasting Graves disease. TCRdb re-called the multiplex PCR reads through MiXCR, storing one row per CDR3 protein. Altogether a few hundred thousand distinct CDR3 sequences are present, roughly a quarter being singletons, with the ten largest covering 26%. Sequencing was performed on peripheral blood mononuclear cells (PBMCs), taken when the disease was refractory, from a patient treated with antithyroid drugs. The receptors shown here come from a female donor with Graves disease. CDR3s include the opening cysteine and the closing phenylalanine or tryptophan. A D gene is named only where the DNA matches it firmly. Size is stated for part of the rows, as once, few or many counts, or as a class when the clone is expanded.

j_gene,abundance,d_gene,v_gene,len,CDR3nt,CDR3aa
TRBJ1-6,.,TRBD1,TRBV20-1,15,TGCAGTGCTAGAGATGTGGGGGACAGTAATTCACCCCTCCACTTT,CSARDVGDSNSPLHF
TRBJ2-5,.,.,TRBV5-1,14,TGCGCCAGCAGCTTGGGGGGGTCTTCGGAGACCCAGTACTTC,CASSLGGSSETQYF
TRBJ1-5,many,TRBD1,TRBV2,15,TGTGCCAGCAGTGGAGGACAGGGGGCTATTCAGCCCCAGCATTTT,CASSGGQGAIQPQHF
TRBJ1-5,.,TRBD1,TRBV30,15,TGTGCCTTTACATCGGTTCAGGGGGGCAATCAGCCCCAGCATTTT,CAFTSVQGGNQPQHF
TRBJ1-5,few,.,TRBV7-2,14,TGTGCCAGCAGCTTTGGGCAGGGGCATCAGCCCCAGCATTTT,CASSFGQGHQPQHF
TRBJ1-5,.,.,TRBV15,15,TGTGCCACCAGCAGAGCTCGGGGGCTCAATCAGCCCCAGCATTTT,CATSRARGLNQPQHF
TRBJ2-1,many,TRBD2,TRBV2,15,TGTGCCAGCAGTGTAGCGGGAGGGAGATGGGATGAGCAGTTCTTC,CASSVAGGRWDEQFF
TRBJ2-7,.,.,TRBV4-2,15,TGTGCCAGCAGCCAAGCGAAGACTGCCTCCTACGAGCAGTACTTC,CASSQAKTASYEQYF
TRBJ1-2,few,.,TRBV10-3,13,TGTGCCGGGTCTCGAGCGGGGGTCTATGGCTACACCTTC,CAGSRAGVYGYTF
TRBJ1-2,.,.,TRBV4-1,15,TGCGCCAGCAGCCAAGGTTGGGACGCTACCTATGGCTACACCTTC,CASSQGWDATYGYTF
TRBJ2-7,few,TRBD1,TRBV6-2/TRBV6-3,15,TGTGCCAGCAGTTACCGGTTTGGGACAGGGTACGAGCAGTACTTC,CASSYRFGTGYEQYF
TRBJ1-2,many,.,TRBV6-5,19,TGTGCCAGCAGTTACTCGTCTTCCTCGTGGAGGATGGCTAACTATGGCTACACCTTC,CASSYSSSSWRMANYGYTF
TRBJ1-6,many,.,TRBV2,12,TGTGCCAGCAAAGTCCGATTTTCACCCCTCCACTTT,CASKVRFSPLHF
TRBJ1-6,many,.,TRBV5-6,15,TGTGCCAGCAGCTTGAGTCCCTCTGGAGATTCACCCCTCCACTTT,CASSLSPSGDSPLHF
TRBJ1-5,few,.,TRBV24-1,16,TGTGCCACCGGTGGGACGGAGAGTTATAGCAATCAGCCCCAGCATTTT,CATGGTESYSNQPQHF
TRBJ1-1,many,.,TRBV28,13,TGTGCCAGCAGTCAGCCGGGCCTCCTAGGAGCTTTCTTT,CASSQPGLLGAFF
TRBJ2-7,.,TRBD2,TRBV19,14,TGTGTCGGGACTAGCGGGAGGGCCGGGTACGAGCAGTACTTC,CVGTSGRAGYEQYF
TRBJ2-7,few,TRBD2,TRBV6-9,16,TGTGCCAGCAGTTATCCGCCGTGGAGGGAGGGCCACGAGCAGTACTTC,CASSYPPWREGHEQYF
TRBJ1-2,once,.,TRBV10-3,12,TGTGCCATCAATCAGGGTCTTTATGGCTACACCTTC,CAINQGLYGYTF
TRBJ1-1,.,.,TRBV6-1,16,TGTGCCAGCAGAAACATTGGGGGGGGCGCGAACACTGAAGCTTTCTTT,CASRNIGGGANTEAFF
TRBJ1-3,.,.,TRBV6-1,11,TGTGCCAGCGCGTCCATCGGGGCCATATATTTT,CASASIGAIYF
TRBJ2-7,many,TRBD1,TRBV28,15,TGTGCCAGCAGCCCTCCAGGGACAGGCGATTACGAGCAGTACTTC,CASSPPGTGDYEQYF
TRBJ2-2,.,.,TRBV7-2,15,TGTGCCAGCTCCCCACGTGGGGGCTATTTAGGGGAGCTGTTTTTT,CASSPRGGYLGELFF
TRBJ2-7,.,TRBD1,TRBV27,15,TGTGCCAGCAGTTTATACGGGACAGGGGCATGCGAGCAGTACTTC,CASSLYGTGACEQYF
TRBJ2-7,.,.,TRBV20-1,17,TGCAGTGCTAGAGATTTACCGGGACCGGGCCATTCCTACGAGCAGTACTTC,CSARDLPGPGHSYEQYF
TRBJ1-1,few,.,TRBV30,14,TGTGCCTGGAGTGTAGGGGGGTGGAACACTGAAGCTTTCTTT,CAWSVGGWNTEAFF
TRBJ2-4,.,.,TRBV6-5,16,TGTGCCAGCAGATACGGGATCGGCAGAATGGGCGACATTCAGTACTTC,CASRYGIGRMGDIQYF
TRBJ2-7,many,TRBD1,TRBV7-9,14,TGTGCCAGCAGTTCCGGGACAGGCCCCTACGAGCAGTACTTC,CASSSGTGPYEQYF
TRBJ1-5,.,.,TRBV4-2,17,TGTGCCAGCAGCCAAGCCCCTTTGACAGAGGCCGGACAGCCCCAGCATTTT,CASSQAPLTEAGQPQHF
TRBJ1-1,many,.,TRBV28,17,TGTGCCAGCAGTTTTAATACCAGGGTAAGACGGCTGAAGGAAGCTTTCTTT,CASSFNTRVRRLKEAFF
TRBJ2-7,many,.,TRBV6-5,15,TGTGCCAGCAGTTACCGACAGACGGCCACCTACGAGCAGTACTTC,CASSYRQTATYEQYF
TRBJ2-1,.,.,TRBV7-3,15,TGTGCCAGCAGCTTAGCGGTAAGCTCCTACAATGAGCAGTTCTTC,CASSLAVSSYNEQFF
TRBJ2-6,few,.,TRBV20-1,15,TGCAGTGCTAGAGATTTAGTTTCTGGGGCCAACGTCCTGACTTTC,CSARDLVSGANVLTF
TRBJ2-7,.,.,TRBV7-9,15,TGTGCCAGCAGCGGGGGGAGCAGTGAGCCCTACGAGCAGTACTTC,CASSGGSSEPYEQYF
TRBJ1-4,.,.,TRBV7-6,15,TGTGCCAGCAGCTTAGCAGGGACCCGCGGAGAAAAACTGTTTTTT,CASSLAGTRGEKLFF
TRBJ2-7,many,TRBD1,TRBV2,14,TGTGCCAGCAGGCTGGACAGGGTAGCCTACGAGCAGTACTTC,CASRLDRVAYEQYF
TRBJ2-7,few,TRBD1,TRBV5-5,16,TGTGCCAGCAGCTCTTCCGGGACAGGGGTTTTTCGCGAGCAGTACTTC,CASSSSGTGVFREQYF
TRBJ2-7,once,.,TRBV3-1,15,TGTGCCAGCAGCCAAACCCTCCAGAGCTCCTACGAGCAGTACTTC,CASSQTLQSSYEQYF
TRBJ2-7,many,.,TRBV28,14,TGTGCCAGCACCACCCCAGGGAGGAATTACGAGCAGTACTTC,CASTTPGRNYEQYF
TRBJ1-1,few,.,TRBV6-9,16,TGTGCCAGCAGTTACTCCTCGCCAACCGGGGGCACTGAAGCTTTCTTT,CASSYSSPTGGTEAFF
TRBJ1-6,many,.,TRBV7-8,16,TGTGCCAGCAGCCACAAGGTCGTCCAACGGAATTCACCCCTCCACTTT,CASSHKVVQRNSPLHF
TRBJ2-5,many,.,TRBV2,16,TGTGCCAGCAGTGACCCGAACCTGAGAGTAGCCGAGACCCAGTACTTC,CASSDPNLRVAETQYF
TRBJ2-4,few,TRBD1,TRBV20-1,16,TGCAGTGCTACCGGGTCCCAGGGGGCAGCCAAAAACATTCAGTACTTC,CSATGSQGAAKNIQYF
TRBJ2-7,.,.,TRBV3-1,15,TGTGCCAGCAGCCAAGATCATGGAGGGCGCTACGAGCAGTACTTC,CASSQDHGGRYEQYF
TRBJ1-2,many,.,TRBV7-2,13,TGTGCCAGCAGCTTAGAAGCTTCCTATGGCTACACCTTC,CASSLEASYGYTF
TRBJ1-5,many,.,TRBV6-5,12,TGTGCCAGCAGTTACTCATTTCCGCCCCAGCATTTT,CASSYSFPPQHF
TRBJ2-7,few,TRBD2,TRBV20-1,15,TGCAGTGCTAGAGGGACTAGCGGGAGAGACTACGAGCAGTACTTC,CSARGTSGRDYEQYF
TRBJ1-5,few,TRBD1,TRBV20-1,14,TGCAGTGCTACCAGGACAGGGAACAATCAGCCCCAGCATTTT,CSATRTGNNQPQHF
TRBJ1-2,once,.,TRBV18,15,TGTGCCAGCTCACCGGCGGGGGGCGCGGTCGGAGGCTACACCTTC,CASSPAGGAVGGYTF
TRBJ2-2,.,.,TRBV27,15,TGTGCCAGCAAAGGGGTCGGACAGAACACCGGGGAGCTGTTTTTT,CASKGVGQNTGELFF
TRBJ2-7,.,TRBD2,TRBV20-1,16,TGCAGTGCCTCTAGCGGGAGGTCTCAGTCTCGCCACGAGCAGTACTTC,CSASSGRSQSRHEQYF
TRBJ2-4,many,TRBD2,TRBV12-3/TRBV12-4,15,TGTGCCAGCAGACCCGGGACTAGCGCCAAAAACATTCAGTACTTC,CASRPGTSAKNIQYF
TRBJ2-2,.,.,TRBV6-1,15,TGTGCCAGCAGAAAAACAGGAGGGGCCTCCGGGGAGCTGCTTTTT,CASRKTGGASGELLF
TRBJ2-3,.,.,TRBV19,15,TGTGCCAGTAGTTTCAGGGGACTCCCCACAGATACGCAGTATTTT,CASSFRGLPTDTQYF
TRBJ2-7,.,.,TRBV29-1,13,TGCAGCGTTGCTACGTACAGGAAATACGAGCAGTACTTC,CSVATYRKYEQYF